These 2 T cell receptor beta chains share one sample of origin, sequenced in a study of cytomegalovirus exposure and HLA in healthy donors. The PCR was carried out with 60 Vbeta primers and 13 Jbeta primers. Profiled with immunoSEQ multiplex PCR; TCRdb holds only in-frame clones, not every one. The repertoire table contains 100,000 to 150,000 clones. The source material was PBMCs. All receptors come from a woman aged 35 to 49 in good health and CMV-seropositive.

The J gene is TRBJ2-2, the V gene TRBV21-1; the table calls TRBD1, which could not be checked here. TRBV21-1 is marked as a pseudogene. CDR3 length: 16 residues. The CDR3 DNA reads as TGTGCCAGCAGCGGGGGGACAGGGAGTCACACCGGGGAGCTGTTTTTT. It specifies CASSGGTGSHTGELFF.

Here the CDR3 reads CASSSRGSSYEQYF. CDR3 coding DNA: TGTGCCAGCAGTTCCCGCGGGAGCTCCTACGAGCAGTACTTC. V usage is TRBV27 and J usage is TRBJ2-7; 7 bases align to TRBD2. The germline V gene has CDR1 MNHEY and CDR2 SMNVEV (reference sequence). CDR3 size: 14 residues. Trimming cost V 4 bases and J 0 bases; bases outside gene matches: 3.